This passage covers 18 T cell receptor beta chains from one sample sequenced in a study of blood T cell repertoires in COVID-19. Data came from immunoSEQ multiplex PCR; TCRdb stores just in-frame clones and leaves some out. Seen here are 100,000 to 150,000 clones, about 88% observed once, and the top ten hold 1.2%. What was sequenced was peripheral blood. The receptors stem from a woman aged 80 or over with acute or convalescent COVID-19.

This chain links TRBV6-6 with TRBJ1-6; perhaps TRBD1 as D (5 bases). This CDR3 comprises 16 residues. The germline V gene encodes CDR1 MNHNY and CDR2 SVGAGI (reference sequence). V lost 5 bases and J 4 bases, leaving 15 bases between the germline ends. The CDR3, as DNA: TGTGCCAGCAGTATCCTCCCTGGGGGGTATAATTCACCCCTCCACTTT. Its translation: CASSILPGGYNSPLHF.

The chain links TRBV3-1 (or the pseudogene TRBV3-2) to TRBJ2-7, with D perhaps matching TRBD2 (5 bases). CDR3 length: 17 residues. V was trimmed by 1 base and J by 1 base, leaving 17 bases between them. Per germline, CDR1 LGHDT and CDR2 YNNKEL (reference sequence). The CDR3 spells CASSQVGSGSISYEQYF. CDR3 in DNA: TGTGCCAGCAGCCAAGTAGGGAGTGGGAGTATATCCTACGAGCAGTACTTC.

The rearrangement joins TRBV6-5 to TRBJ1-4; 7 positions agree with TRBD1. Trimming at V came to 6 bases and at J to 8 bases, leaving 9 bases not matched to a gene. The CDR3 is 14 residues long. Germline CDR1 MNHEY, CDR2 SVGAGI. This CDR3 reads CASRATGAGEKLFF. CDR3 sequence (DNA): TGTGCCAGCAGAGCAACAGGGGCGGGGGAAAAACTGTTTTTT.

The chain is built from TRBV2 and TRBJ1-4; 7 bases are shared with TRBD1. The V gene end was trimmed by 7 bases and the J gene end by 7 bases; junction bases not matched to a gene: 9. The CDR3 has 14 amino acids. The germline V gene encodes CDR1 SNHLY and CDR2 FYNNEI. The CDR3 bases are TGTGCCAGCACCTTGGGACAGAACGGTGAAAAACTGTTTTTT. It translates to CASTLGQNGEKLFF. Full variable domain (missing parts from reference TRBV2 and TRBJ1-4): EPEVTQTPSHQVTQMGQEVILRCVPISNHLYFYWYRQILGQKVEFLVSFYNNEISEKSEIFDDQFSVERPDGSNFTLKIRSTKLEDSAMYFCASTLGQNGEKLFFGSGTQLSVL.

The genes are TRBV3-1 (or the pseudogene TRBV3-2) and TRBJ2-3; possible D gene TRBD2, 6 bases. CDR3 size: 12 residues. Between the trimmed V and J ends, which lost 5 bases and 7 bases, there was a span of 10 bases. CDR1 and CDR2 from the germline V gene are LGHDT and YNNKEL (reference sequence). The CDR3 protein is CASSSSAYTQYF. The CDR3, as DNA: TGTGCCAGCAGCTCTAGCGCCTATACGCAGTATTTT.

This rearrangement joins TRBV7-2 to TRBJ2-3; TRBD2 is a possible D gene (5 bases). The CDR3 runs to 13 residues. V dropped 6 bases and J dropped 5 bases, with 12 bases sitting between them. Germline V gene lookup returns CDR1 SGHTA and CDR2 FQGNSA. The CDR3 DNA sequence: TGTGCCAGCAGTGACCAACGGGGAGATACGCAGTATTTT. Residues: CASSDQRGDTQYF.

The chain employs TRBV7-6 and TRBJ2-1; 8 nucleotides agree with TRBD2. The germline gives CDR1 SGHVS, CDR2 FNYEAQ. The CDR3 is 17 amino acids. J was trimmed by 4 bases and V by 1 base; bases with no gene match: 9. The CDR3 DNA is TGTGCCAGCAGCTTAGGGGTGCTAGCGGGCACTTACAATGAGCAGTTCTTC. Amino acids: CASSLGVLAGTYNEQFF.

The chain combines TRBV11-1 with TRBJ1-3; D possibly corresponds to TRBD1 (6 bases). The CDR3 is 15 residues long. Germline V gene data show CDR1 as SGHAT and CDR2 as FQDESV (reference sequence). V shed 5 bases and J shed 0 bases, with 11 bases lying between them. CDR3 region: CASSLDRTSGNTIYF. CDR3 DNA sequence: TGTGCCAGCAGCCTGGACAGAACCTCTGGAAACACCATATATTTT.

The chain couples TRBV19 to TRBJ2-5, with TRBD2 matching over 13 bases. There are 16 residues in the CDR3. Germline values: CDR1 LNHDA, CDR2 SQIVND (reference sequence). The V gene end was trimmed by 4 bases and the J gene end by 4 bases; junction bases not matched to a gene: 6. Written as DNA, the CDR3 is TGTGCCAGTAGTACGACTAGCGGGGGGTCCCCAGAGACCCAGTACTTC. It yields the protein CASSTTSGGSPETQYF. Variable domain in full (rest from reference TRBV19 and TRBJ2-5): DGGITQSPKYLFRKEGQNVTLSCEQNLNHDAMYWYRQDPGQGLRLIYYSQIVNDFQKGDIAEGYSVSREKKESFPLTVTSAQKNPTAFYLCASSTTSGGSPETQYFGPGTRLLVL.

The rearrangement links TRBV7-6 to TRBJ2-1, with 8 bases lining up with TRBD2. The junction had 4 bases not matched to a gene; V was cut back by 1 base and J by 5 bases. Germline V gene lookup returns CDR1 SGHVS and CDR2 FNYEAQ. This CDR3 contains 15 residues. CDR3 in amino acids: CASSLGAGGNNEQFF. CDR3 coding DNA: TGTGCCAGCAGCTTAGGCGCGGGAGGCAACAATGAGCAGTTCTTC.

This clone was detected only once. This sequence joins TRBV11-1 and TRBJ2-5; 7 bases are shared with TRBD1. The CDR3 length is 15 residues. Germline CDR1 reads SGHAT; CDR2 reads FQDESV (reference sequence). V shed 1 base, J shed 4 bases, and the junction held 6 bases outside the gene matches. CDR3 coding DNA: TGTGCCAGCAGCTTAGTCACAGGGGTGGGAGAGACCCAGTACTTC. Its protein is CASSLVTGVGETQYF.

The rearrangement links TRBV2 to TRBJ2-3, with a possible D match to TRBD2 (5 bases). V was shortened by 6 bases and J by 4 bases, with 14 bases between the two germline ends. Per the germline V gene, CDR1 is SNHLY and CDR2 is FYNNEI. This CDR3 comprises 14 residues. The CDR3 sequence: CASSLGLAPDTQYF. The DNA of the CDR3 is TGTGCCAGCAGCCTCGGACTGGCCCCAGATACGCAGTATTTT.

The chain couples TRBV6-1 to TRBJ2-1; maybe TRBD2 (5 bases). The V end lost 2 bases, the J end lost 6 bases, and 14 bases lay between the germline ends. The CDR3 totals 15 residues. Germline V gene data show CDR1 as MNHNS and CDR2 as SASEGT. CDR3 sequence (DNA): TGTGCCAGCAGTGAACCGAGACGGGGAACCAATGAGCAGTTCTTC. Translating gives CASSEPRRGTNEQFF.

This chain uses TRBV3-1 (or the pseudogene TRBV3-2) with TRBJ2-6, with D perhaps matching TRBD2 (6 bases). Germline-derived CDR1 and CDR2 are LGHDT and YNNKEL (reference sequence). The CDR3 is made up of 17 amino acids. Trimming removed 3 bases from V and 2 bases from J, with 14 bases in between. The CDR3 nucleotides read TGTGCCAGCAGCCATACTACTAGCCACCCTGGGGCCAACGTCCTGACTTTC. It codes for CASSHTTSHPGANVLTF.

This chain uses TRBV19 with TRBJ1-2; a weak D match, TRBD1 (5 bases). CDR1 LNHDA and CDR2 SQIVND come from the germline V gene (reference sequence). The CDR3 has 12 residues. The V and J ends lost 7 bases and 6 bases respectively, with 12 bases between them. CDR3 loop: CASMGLGNGYTF. The CDR3 DNA follows: TGTGCCAGTATGGGGCTTGGGAATGGCTACACCTTC. The full variable domain, with the rest looked up from reference TRBV19 and TRBJ1-2, is DGGITQSPKYLFRKEGQNVTLSCEQNLNHDAMYWYRQDPGQGLRLIYYSQIVNDFQKGDIAEGYSVSREKKESFPLTVTSAQKNPTAFYLCASMGLGNGYTFGSGTRLTVV.

CDR3 sequence: CASVGGLGNKSPLHF. Written as DNA, the CDR3 is TGTGCCTCTGTTGGGGGCTTAGGTAATAAGTCCCCCCTCCACTTT. This rearrangement joins TRBV28 to TRBJ1-6; possible D gene TRBD1, 6 bases. The length of the CDR3 is 15 residues. With 11 bases removed from V and 13 bases from J, the gap between germline ends came to 27 bases. Germline V CDR1 and CDR2: MDHEN, SYDVKM.

This sequence joins TRBV6-6 and TRBJ2-2; perhaps TRBD1 as D (5 bases). Germline values: CDR1 MNHNY, CDR2 SVGAGI (reference sequence). The ends were cut back, 6 bases at V and 3 bases at J, with 8 bases in the middle. The CDR3 is made up of 13 amino acids. The CDR3 loop is CASRGPDTGELFF. In DNA form, the CDR3 reads TGTGCCAGCAGGGGGCCGGACACCGGGGAGCTGTTTTTT.

This clone occurred a few times. The chain uses TRBV9 and TRBJ1-4; D perhaps matches TRBD1 (5 bases). Germline V gene sequence: CDR1 SGDLS, CDR2 YYNGEE. V was clipped by 4 bases and J by 2 bases, with 18 bases between them. The CDR3 length is 17 residues. The CDR3 nucleotides read TGTGCCAGCAGCACCCACCCCGGAGGGGACACTAATGAAAAACTGTTTTTT. This codes for CASSTHPGGDTNEKLFF.